These T cell receptor beta chains were read from a single sample in a study of control samples from healthy donors and cancer patients. Data came from immunoSEQ multiplex PCR; TCRdb stores just in-frame clones and leaves some out. The data include about 190,000 clones; the top ten clones carry roughly 2%. The source material was blood. The receptors shown here come from a woman in her twenties or thirties in good health. Both conserved end residues are part of each CDR3. D genes are given only for firm matches.

D gene	V gene	J gene	CDR3 DNA	CDR3 protein
-	TRBV4-1	TRBJ1-5	TGCGCCAGCAGCCTGGCCCTTTATAGCAATCAGCCCCAGCATTTT	CASSLALYSNQPQHF
-	TRBV6-1	TRBJ1-6	TGTGCCAGCAGTGAAGCGGGCCTCTGGGGCCGTAATTCACCCCTCCACTTT	CASSEAGLWGRNSPLHF
-	TRBV11-1	TRBJ1-1	TGTGCCAGCAGCTCCCCGGGCTCGGAAGCTTTCTTT	CASSSPGSEAFF
-	TRBV19	TRBJ2-7	TGTGCCAGTGCCTCGGGGCGGCTCTACGAGCAGTACTTC	CASASGRLYEQYF
-	TRBV3-1/TRBV3-2	TRBJ2-5	TGTGCCAGCAGCCAGGGGGGGCCAGGTGAGACCCAGTACTTC	CASSQGGPGETQYF
TRBD2	TRBV4-1	TRBJ2-2	TGCGCCAGCAGCCAAGAAGCTCGACTAGCGGTAGACACCGGGGAGCTGTTTTTT	CASSQEARLAVDTGELFF
-	TRBV4-2	TRBJ2-5	TGTGCCAGCAGCCAAGATGACAGACAAGAGACCCAGTACTTC	CASSQDDRQETQYF
TRBD1	TRBV3-1/TRBV3-2	TRBJ1-6	TGTGCCAGCAGCCAAGGCGGGACAGGGTTCTCACCCCTCCACTTT	CASSQGGTGFSPLHF
-	TRBV11-2	TRBJ1-1	TGTGCCAGCAGCTTAGGAAGGGGGACTGAAGCTTTCTTT	CASSLGRGTEAFF
-	TRBV24-1	TRBJ1-2	TGTGCCACCAGTTCTCGGCCAGAGTTATATGGCTACACCTTC	CATSSRPELYGYTF
-	TRBV6-5	TRBJ1-3	TGTGCCACAACGGGAGCCGTCTCTGGAAACACCATATATTTT	CATTGAVSGNTIYF
-	TRBV5-4	TRBJ1-2	TGTGCCAGCAGCTTGGTCGGAGGGATTTCGGACGGCTACACCTTC	CASSLVGGISDGYTF
-	TRBV5-6	TRBJ1-5	TGTGCCAGCAGCTTGGGACAGAACAATCAGCCCCAGCATTTT	CASSLGQNNQPQHF
TRBD1	TRBV10-3	TRBJ1-1	TGTGCCATCAGGCAGGGGGACACTGAAGCTTTCTTT	CAIRQGDTEAFF
-	TRBV5-4	TRBJ1-1	TGTGCCAGCAGCCCAGCAATCCTCGGCGGGGGTTACACTGAAGCTTTCTTT	CASSPAILGGGYTEAFF
-	TRBV5-4	TRBJ2-7	TGTGCCAGCAGCTTGACCCTAGGTCCGACCGAGCAGTACTTC	CASSLTLGPTEQYF
-	TRBV6-5	TRBJ2-7	TGTGCCAGCAGTCCCTCGACCTACGAGCAGTACTTC	CASSPSTYEQYF
-	TRBV30	TRBJ1-2	TGTGCCTGGAGTGGCAGCTATAACTATGGCTACACCTTC	CAWSGSYNYGYTF
-	TRBV18	TRBJ1-5	TGTGCCAGCTCACAATCCCAGGCAAGCAATCAGCCCCAGCATTTT	CASSQSQASNQPQHF
TRBD1	TRBV2	TRBJ2-5	TGTGCCAGCAGTGAAAACGCCCGACAGGGGGCGCGAGAGACCCAGTACTTC	CASSENARQGARETQYF
-	TRBV13	TRBJ1-2	TGTGCCAGCAGCGAAGGGTGGACCGGCTATGGCTACACCTTC	CASSEGWTGYGYTF
-	TRBV5-1	TRBJ2-2	TGCGCCAGCAGTCTGAGGGGCGCCCCCACCACCGGGGAGCTGTTTTTT	CASSLRGAPTTGELFF
TRBD1	TRBV18	TRBJ1-1	TGTGCCAGCTCACCGCAGGGACAGGGGCTGAAGACTGAAGCTTTCTTT	CASSPQGQGLKTEAFF
-	TRBV5-4	TRBJ2-5	TGTGCCAGCAGCCGGGGCGGGGAGGAGACCCAGTACTTC	CASSRGGEETQYF
-	TRBV2	TRBJ2-1	TGTGCCAGCAGGTGGGATCGGGGCAATGAGCAGTTCTTC	CASRWDRGNEQFF
-	TRBV28	TRBJ1-1	TGTGCCAGCAGCTTCACTTCCTCGGGGCAGGCGGAAGCTTTCTTT	CASSFTSSGQAEAFF
TRBD1	TRBV6-2/TRBV6-3	TRBJ1-1	TGTGCCAGCAGTTTCAGAGGGGGCCCGAACACTGAAGCTTTCTTT	CASSFRGGPNTEAFF
TRBD1	TRBV7-9	TRBJ2-7	TGTGCCAGCAGCTCACAGGGGGCAGGGTACGAGCAGTACTTC	CASSSQGAGYEQYF
-	TRBV27	TRBJ1-2	TGTGCCAGCAGTTTATCGATACCCGGACCAGCTAACTATGGCTACACCTTC	CASSLSIPGPANYGYTF
-	TRBV2	TRBJ1-2	TGTGCCAGAAACGGGGGAACTAAGCCTTATGGCTACACCTTC	CARNGGTKPYGYTF
-	TRBV18	TRBJ2-1	TGTGCCAGCTCACCTTACCAGAACAATGAGCAGTTCTTC	CASSPYQNNEQFF
-	TRBV3-1/TRBV3-2	TRBJ1-6	TGTGCCAGCAGCAATGTGCGCGTCCGGGCACCCCTCCACTTT	CASSNVRVRAPLHF
TRBD2	TRBV27	TRBJ2-1	TGTGCCAGCAGTTCCCCCCGGGGCGGGGGGGCGGGTGAGCAGTTCTTC	CASSSPRGGGAGEQFF
-	TRBV11-3	TRBJ2-3	TGTGCCAGCAGCCGGAGCGAGACAGCCAGACTTGTATGGGGCCGGGGGTATTTT	CASSRSETARLVWGRGYF
-	TRBV28	TRBJ1-5	TGTGCCAGCAATTCCCGGGACAACTACAATCAGCCCCAGCATTTT	CASNSRDNYNQPQHF
TRBD1	TRBV15	TRBJ2-5	TGTGCCACCAGCACTCTGGACAGGGGGCAAGAGACCCAGTACTTC	CATSTLDRGQETQYF
-	TRBV5-1	TRBJ1-3	TGCGCCAGCAGCTTGGGCTGGAATAACGGAGACACCATATATTTT	CASSLGWNNGDTIYF
-	TRBV3-1/TRBV3-2	TRBJ1-2	TGTGCCAGCAGCCCCGGGACCTCCTATGGCTACACCTTC	CASSPGTSYGYTF
TRBD1	TRBV24-1	TRBJ2-4	TGTGCCACCAGTGACCCCCAGACAGGGAAAAACATTCAGTACTTC	CATSDPQTGKNIQYF
TRBD2	TRBV5-1	TRBJ2-7	TGCGCCAGCAGCTTAGGGAGCCGGGCGGGGGGAACCTACGAGCAGTACTTC	CASSLGSRAGGTYEQYF
TRBD2	TRBV3-1/TRBV3-2	TRBJ2-3	TGTGCCAGCAGCCAAGATAGCGGGGCCCGCACAGATACGCAGTATTTT	CASSQDSGARTDTQYF
TRBD1	TRBV3-1/TRBV3-2	TRBJ1-2	TGTGCCAGCAGCCAAGGGGACAGGAGCTATGGCTACACCTTC	CASSQGDRSYGYTF
-	TRBV6-5	TRBJ1-1	TGTGCCAGCAGTTACTCTTCGCCCGGGAAGAACACTGAAGCTTTCTTT	CASSYSSPGKNTEAFF
-	TRBV7-8	TRBJ1-2	TGTGCCAGCAGCCATCTTGGGGAAGCACCCGCACATGGCTACACCTTC	CASSHLGEAPAHGYTF
TRBD2	TRBV4-3	TRBJ2-7	TGCGCCAGCAGCCAAGATCGGGGGGGCGCTCGCAACGAGCAGTACTTC	CASSQDRGGARNEQYF
-	TRBV28	TRBJ1-6	TGTGCCAGCACATTAGGGGGTAGGGTGAGCTCCTATAATTCACCCCTCCACTTT	CASTLGGRVSSYNSPLHF
-	TRBV28	TRBJ1-4	TGTGCCAGCAGTTTGGTGGGAACTAATGAAAAACTGTTTTTT	CASSLVGTNEKLFF
-	TRBV11-2	TRBJ1-2	TGTGCCAGCAGCTTATACGGTGGGGGCTACACCTTC	CASSLYGGGYTF
-	TRBV14	TRBJ1-1	TGTGCCAGCAGCCGGGACCTAAGGGGCACTGAAGCTTTCTTT	CASSRDLRGTEAFF
-	TRBV9	TRBJ1-3	TGTGCCAGCAGCCTTCGAGGAGGAGGAGGGGACACCATATATTTT	CASSLRGGGGDTIYF
TRBD1	TRBV5-1	TRBJ2-5	TGCGCCAGCAGCTTGAGGCAGGGGGAAGAGACCCAGTACTTC	CASSLRQGEETQYF
TRBD1	TRBV27	TRBJ1-5	TGTGCCAGCAGTTACGGCAGGGGGGGCGATCAGCCCCAGCATTTT	CASSYGRGGDQPQHF
-	TRBV19	TRBJ1-1	TGTGCCAGTAGAACGGAGATTAACACTGAAGCTTTCTTT	CASRTEINTEAFF
TRBD1	TRBV6-5	TRBJ1-2	TGTGCCAGCACCGCCGGGACAGCCTCTAACTATGGCTACACCTTC	CASTAGTASNYGYTF
-	TRBV4-1	TRBJ1-1	TGCGCCAGCAGCCCCAGAGGGGTACAGCAGATAAACACTGAAGCTTTCTTT	CASSPRGVQQINTEAFF
TRBD1	TRBV4-2	TRBJ1-3	TGTGCCAGCAGCCTCTCCCGGGGACAGGGAACTGGAAACACCATATATTTT	CASSLSRGQGTGNTIYF
TRBD1	TRBV2	TRBJ1-1	TGTGCCAGCTGCGATCCCTTGACAGGGGAGGAAGCTTTCTTT	CASCDPLTGEEAFF